The source of this T cell receptor beta chain is a study of Ad26.COV2.S vaccination and SARS-CoV-2 variants. Study summary: Donor participated within the Ad26.COV2.S arm of the COV1001 trial.

Germline CDR1 reads MNHEY; CDR2 reads SMNVEV (reference sequence). The CDR3 consists of 15 residues. V was clipped by 1 base and J by 1 base; unmatched bases: 2. As to treatment: roughly 20 received Ad26.COV2.S at low or high dose, single or two shots; roughly 5 received placebo; per-sample allocation not given. Specimen acquisition occurred on day 63 following the initial vaccine or placebo injection. The method was immunoSEQ multiplex PCR; TCRdb's version includes in-frame clones alone and lacks a portion of them. The table shows hundreds of thousands of clones, with about nine tenths occurring only once.

This sequence originates from a person between 18 and 65 years old who received the Ad26.COV2.S COVID-19 vaccine or a placebo. Sequenced here: peripheral blood, sampled in a trial of Ad26.COV2.S vaccine versus placebo. The chain has TRBV27 and TRBJ2-3, with 7 bases that match TRBD1. CDR3 nucleotides: TGTGCCAGCAGTTTATACAGGGGAGGCACAGATACGCAGTATTTT. Translated: CASSLYRGGTDTQYF.